This TCR beta chain was found in a study of T cells in localized non-small cell lung cancer. The CDR3 is made up of 15 amino acids. J was trimmed by 4 bases and V by 7 bases; bases with no gene match: 8. CDR1 and CDR2 from the germline V gene are SNHLY and FYNNEI. Concerning this clone: No antigen is known for it.

Study findings and constraints: For the top 100 tumor clones, a median around 61 also appeared in adjacent lung. Multi-region tumor sequencing was not done, so intratumor heterogeneity could not be excluded.

Repertoires were generated with immunoSEQ multiplex PCR, while TCRdb's copy carries only in-frame clones and drops some. Among about 77,000 clones listed, approximately 90% were seen once. The TCR originated in a woman aged 35 to 70 with stage I squamous cell lung carcinoma. This chain links TRBV2 with TRBJ2-1; the match to TRBD2 covers 9 bases. This material consisted of peripheral blood, taken before any cancer treatment. The CDR3: CASKDRSGGYNEQFF. CDR3 coding DNA: TGTGCCAGCAAGGATCGCAGCGGGGGGTACAATGAGCAGTTCTTC.